A single sample is the source of the 5 T cell receptor beta chains below, sequenced in a study of cytomegalovirus exposure and HLA in healthy donors. PCR amplification relied on 60 Vbeta primers (plus 13 Jbeta primers). Clones were read by immunoSEQ multiplex PCR, and TCRdb kept only the in-frame ones, dropping some. The sample lists 150,000 to 170,000 clones, approximately 69% occurring once. Material for sequencing was PBMCs. The receptors here all came from a young man in good health and CMV-seronegative.

CDR3 protein: CATSRDLRLAGVYF. CDR3 bases: TGTGCCACCAGCAGAGATCTGCGACTAGCGGGGGTGTATTTT. This chain connects TRBV15 to TRBJ2-3; 12 nucleotides align to TRBD2. This CDR3 comprises 14 residues. V shed 0 bases, J shed 14 bases, and the junction held 6 bases outside the gene matches. Germline assignment: CDR1 LNHNV and CDR2 YYDKDF (reference sequence).

Worth noting for this clone: This sample also contains other DNA sequences that code for the same CDR3. V gene TRBV28 combines with J gene TRBJ1-5; perhaps TRBD1 as D (6 bases). Germline assignment: CDR1 MDHEN and CDR2 SYDVKM. Trimming took 3 bases from V and 3 from J, leaving 12 bases between them. This CDR3 comprises 15 residues. The CDR3 DNA follows: TGTGCCAGCAGTTTCGTTCAGGGGCTCAATCAGCCCCAGCATTTT. Translating gives CASSFVQGLNQPQHF. Combining the CDR3 with reference TRBV28 and TRBJ1-5 gives the whole variable domain DVKVTQSSRYLVKRTGEKVFLECVQDMDHENMFWYRQDPGLGLRLIYFSYDVKMKEKGDIPEGYSVSREKKERFSLILESASTNQTSMYLCASSFVQGLNQPQHFGDGTRLSIL.

This clone has just one count. The chain couples TRBV11-2 to TRBJ2-2, with D hard to call. Germline loops: CDR1 SGHAT, CDR2 FQNNGV. The CDR3 length is 14 residues. The ends were cut back, 2 bases at V and 4 bases at J, with 8 bases in the middle. The CDR3 bases are TGTGCCAGCAGCTTACCCTTGTCCACCGGGGAGCTGTTTTTT. Translation: CASSLPLSTGELFF.

The chain couples TRBV10-3 to TRBJ1-6, with D maybe TRBD1 (6 bases). Germline CDR1 is ENHRY and CDR2 is SYGVKD. CDR3 length: 14 amino acids. The V gene lost 6 bases and the J gene lost 10 bases, with 16 bases spanning the gap. CDR3 sequence (DNA): TGTGCCATCAGACCCCCAGGGGAGGGCTCACCCCTCCACTTT. Translating it yields CAIRPPGEGSPLHF.

This chain uses TRBV7-2 with TRBJ2-7; 8 nucleotides line up with TRBD1. With V trimmed by 4 bases and J by 2 bases, 4 bases remained unmatched. The CDR3 is made up of 14 amino acids. Germline values: CDR1 SGHTA, CDR2 FQGNSA. The CDR3 DNA reads TGTGCCAGCAGCTCCGGACAGGGAACCTACGAGCAGTACTTC. Its protein is CASSSGQGTYEQYF.